These T cell receptor beta chains were read from a single sample in a study of blood T cell repertoires in COVID-19. Assay: immunoSEQ multiplex PCR; the TCRdb copy retains only in-frame clones and omits some. The sample comprises approximately 260,000 clones, over 80% of which are singletons, and 3% to 4.5% rests with the top ten. Sequencing was done on a sample of peripheral blood. Receptors were obtained from a woman aged 40 to 49 with acute or convalescent COVID-19. CDR3s include the opening cysteine and the closing phenylalanine or tryptophan. Fields, in order: V gene, D gene, clone size, J gene, CDR3 protein, CDR3 DNA. A D gene is named only where the DNA matches it firmly. Only some rows state a clone size, as once, few, many or a class for expanded clones.

>TRBV12-5|NA|NA|TRBJ2-2
CASGLRRLGHNTGELFF
TGTGCTAGTGGTTTAAGGCGATTGGGACACAACACCGGGGAGCTGTTTTTT
>TRBV7-9|NA|NA|TRBJ1-2
CASSAQNRAGYTF
TGTGCCAGCAGCGCACAGAACAGGGCTGGCTACACCTTC
>TRBV6-6|TRBD2|NA|TRBJ2-3
CASSYSPGGTDTQYF
TGTGCCAGCAGTTACTCTCCGGGGGGTACAGATACGCAGTATTTT
>TRBV19|TRBD1|few|TRBJ1-2
CATYASGTAYGYTF
TGTGCCACCTACGCCTCCGGGACAGCATATGGCTACACCTTC
>TRBV28|NA|NA|TRBJ1-2
CASSSGYGYTF
TGTGCCAGCAGTTCAGGGTATGGCTACACCTTC
>TRBV25-1|TRBD1|once|TRBJ1-2
CASVGQGTTYGYTF
TGTGCCAGTGTTGGACAGGGTACTACCTATGGCTACACCTTC
>TRBV2|NA|NA|TRBJ1-3
CASSGPRGNTIYF
TGTGCCAGCAGTGGTCCCCGGGGAAACACCATATATTTT
>TRBV14|TRBD2|NA|TRBJ2-1
CASSQTRTSGGNEQFF
TGTGCCAGCAGCCAAACCCGGACTAGCGGTGGCAATGAGCAGTTCTTC
>TRBV29-1|NA|NA|TRBJ1-2
CSVEKGAGVNSNYGYTF
TGCAGCGTAGAGAAAGGCGCAGGGGTCAATTCTAACTATGGCTACACCTTC
>TRBV9|TRBD1|NA|TRBJ1-2
CASSAGLTGERGYTF
TGTGCCAGCAGCGCCGGACTGACAGGGGAGCGGGGCTACACCTTC
>TRBV6-5|NA|NA|TRBJ1-2
CASNSGGRQDYGYTF
TGTGCCAGCAATTCCGGAGGGCGCCAGGACTATGGCTACACCTTC
>TRBV5-1|TRBD2|NA|TRBJ2-5
CASSLSPAGGQETQYF
TGCGCCAGCAGCTTGAGCCCAGCGGGGGGGCAAGAGACCCAGTACTTC
>TRBV6-5|NA|NA|TRBJ1-4
CASSSTGGEEKLFF
TGTGCCAGCAGTTCCACGGGAGGGGAGGAAAAACTGTTTTTT
>TRBV10-3|TRBD1|NA|TRBJ1-5
CAISESLGQGGRFSNQPQHF
TGTGCCATCAGTGAGTCCTTGGGACAGGGGGGTAGATTTAGCAATCAGCCCCAGCATTTT
>TRBV5-1|NA|NA|TRBJ2-2
CASSLGNVGSTGELFF
TGCGCCAGCAGCTTGGGCAACGTTGGCTCCACCGGGGAGCTGTTTTTT
>TRBV6-5|NA|NA|TRBJ2-5
CASRRRGQETQYF
TGTGCCAGCAGGAGGAGGGGCCAAGAGACCCAGTACTTC
>TRBV5-5|TRBD1|NA|TRBJ2-5
CASSSRQGLETQYF
TGTGCCAGCAGCTCGCGACAGGGGTTGGAGACCCAGTACTTC
>TRBV11-2|TRBD1|NA|TRBJ1-2
CASSRGQGANYGYTF
TGTGCCAGCAGCCGGGGACAGGGGGCTAACTATGGCTACACCTTC
>TRBV10-2|TRBD1|NA|TRBJ1-2
CASSEDRGRFYGYTF
TGCGCCAGCAGTGAGGACAGGGGGCGCTTTTATGGCTACACCTTC
>TRBV5-1|TRBD1|NA|TRBJ1-2
CASSRGDSFYGYTF
TGCGCCAGCAGCAGGGGGGACAGCTTCTATGGCTACACCTTC
>TRBV1|NA|few|TRBJ1-6
CTSSQDTGGKSYNSPLHF
TGCACCAGCAGCCAAGATACAGGGGGCAAGTCCTATAATTCACCCCTCCACTTT